Each of the 29 T cell receptor beta chains below was sequenced from the same sample in a study of regulatory T cells in long-lasting Graves disease. Construction of the TCR beta libraries employed iRepertoire HTBI primers in conjunction with Arm-PCR of CDR3 regions. TCRdb ran MiXCR on the multiplex PCR reads and lists one entry per CDR3 protein. The sample shows 350,000 to 500,000 distinct CDR3 sequences, roughly 15% of them seen only once. Documented time point: newly diagnosed GD, antithyroid drugs for less than 3 months. From RNA extracted from PBMCs, the TCR library was made. These data were also filed under a second study, of T cells in Graves' hyperthyroidism and ophthalmopathy.

This specimen was peripheral blood mononuclear cells (PBMCs), taken at new diagnosis, from a patient treated with antithyroid drugs. These receptors originate from a woman younger than 30 with Graves disease.

This clonotype has more than one count but fewer than ten. This chain links TRBV7-9 with TRBJ2-5; D gene uncertain. CDR1 SEHNR and CDR2 FQNEAQ come from the germline V gene (reference sequence). Trimming cost V 3 bases and J 4 bases, with 9 bases left between them. The CDR3 consists of 13 residues. CDR3 protein: CASSFVRRETQYF. CDR3 DNA sequence: TGTGCCAGCAGCTTTGTACGGCGAGAGACCCAGTACTTC.

This clonotype appeared a few times. This chain joins TRBV18 and TRBJ1-1, with TRBD1 matching 7 bases. V lost 2 bases to trimming and J lost 3 bases; unmatched junction nucleotides: 6. CDR3 length: 15 residues. Per the germline V gene, CDR1 is KGHSH and CDR2 is LQKENI. The CDR3 loop is CASSPELTGDTEAFF. As DNA, the CDR3 is TGTGCCAGCTCACCAGAGCTAACAGGGGACACTGAAGCTTTCTTT.

In this sample, this clonotype turned up many times. The chain links TRBV29-1 to TRBJ2-1, with 10 bases that match TRBD2. Losses at the gene ends were 4 bases for V and 2 bases for J; bases not matched to a gene: 5. The CDR3 totals 15 residues. Looked up from germline, CDR1 is SQVTM and CDR2 is ANQGSEA. Here the CDR3 DNA reads TGCAGCGTTGGCGTTAGCGGGAGGCCCTACAATGAGCAGTTCTTC. It yields the protein CSVGVSGRPYNEQFF.

This clonotype has just a few counts. The rearrangement joins TRBV9 to TRBJ2-1; 11 nucleotides match TRBD2. The CDR3 is 21 residues long. Germline V gene lookup returns CDR1 SGDLS and CDR2 YYNGEE. Trimming at V came to 0 bases and at J to 0 bases, leaving 14 bases not matched to a gene. As DNA, the CDR3 is TGTGCCAGCAGCGTAGCTGGTCCGGGACTAGCGGCTTTGAGCTCCTACAATGAGCAGTTCTTC. Its protein is CASSVAGPGLAALSSYNEQFF. Drawing the rest from reference TRBV9 and TRBJ2-1, the complete variable domain is DSGVTQTPKHLITATGQRVTLRCSPRSGDLSVYWYQQSLDQGLQFLIQYYNGEERAKGNILERFSAQQFPDLHSELNLSSLELGDSALYFCASSVAGPGLAALSSYNEQFFGPGTRLTVL.

This clonotype was observed at least ten times. The rearrangement links TRBV27 to TRBJ2-3, with D uncertain. CDR1 is MNHEY and CDR2 is SMNVEV in the germline V gene (reference sequence). This CDR3 region has 12 residues. Trimming cost V 5 bases and J 9 bases, with 12 bases left between them. The CDR3 reads CASSPDYVTQYF. The CDR3 DNA follows: TGTGCCAGCAGTCCGGATTACGTAACGCAGTATTTT.

The CDR3 nucleotides read TGTGCCACCAGTGGTTCCCCAGGGGGGACGAGTACGCAGTATTTT. Protein sequence: CATSGSPGGTSTQYF. V is TRBV24-1 and J is TRBJ2-3; a weak D match, TRBD1 (7 bases). Deletions cut 5 bases from V and 8 bases from J, with 19 bases between. There are 15 residues in the CDR3. Germline-derived CDR1 and CDR2 are KGHDR and SFDVKD.

The CDR3 loop is CASSLGSRATPSGELFF. In nucleotides, the CDR3 is TGTGCCAGCAGCTTAGGGAGTCGGGCCACCCCTAGCGGGGAGCTGTTTTTT. The chain uses TRBV7-6 and TRBJ2-2; no clear D gene. Germline V gene sequence: CDR1 SGHVS, CDR2 FNYEAQ. Trimming pared 1 base from V and 7 bases from J, leaving 19 bases between. This CDR3 has 17 residues. The full variable domain, its missing parts supplied by reference TRBV7-6 and TRBJ2-2, is GAGVSQSPRYKVTKRGQDVALRCDPISGHVSLYWYRQALGQGPEFLTYFNYEAQQDKSGLPNDRFSAERPEGSISTLTIQRTEQRDSAMYRCASSLGSRATPSGELFFGEGSRLTVL.

This clonotype was seen a few times. J is TRBJ2-6 and V is TRBV4-1; 9 nucleotides line up with TRBD2. This CDR3 contains 16 residues. V shed 7 bases and J 2 bases; nucleotides not matched to a gene: 6. The V gene's germline CDR1 is MGHRA and CDR2 YSYEKL. CDR3 amino acids: CASTVAGVPGANVLTF. The CDR3 region has the DNA TGCGCCAGCACCGTAGCGGGAGTTCCTGGGGCCAACGTCCTGACTTTC.

This clonotype was seen ten or more times. The V and J genes are TRBV28 and TRBJ2-2; D perhaps matches TRBD2 (7 bases). V lost 5 bases, J lost 4 bases, and 17 bases lay in between. This CDR3 comprises 16 residues. Germline CDR1 is MDHEN and CDR2 is SYDVKM. CDR3 bases: TGTGCCAGCAGTCCTATGGGTCGGGGGGCCACCGGGGAGCTGTTTTTT. This gives the protein CASSPMGRGATGELFF.

This clonotype was seen repeatedly, ten times or more. The chain employs TRBV28 and TRBJ2-7; D ambiguous. Trimming shortened V by 7 bases and J by 7 bases, and 14 bases separated the two germline ends. The CDR3 has 12 residues. CDR1 is MDHEN and CDR2 is SYDVKM in the germline V gene. In DNA, the CDR3 is TGTGCCAGCAAAGGGCAGGCTAGGGAGCAGTACTTC. Its protein is CASKGQAREQYF.

V is TRBV13 and J is TRBJ1-6, with D hard to call. The germline V and J ends were trimmed by 2 bases and 1 base, with 0 bases remaining between them. This CDR3 is built from 13 residues. Germline V lookup: CDR1 PRHDT, CDR2 FYEKMQ (reference sequence). In DNA form, the CDR3 reads TGTGCCAGCAGCTTATCCTATAATTCACCCCTCCACTTT. It is translated as CASSLSYNSPLHF.

At least ten counts were recorded for this clonotype. The genes are TRBV20-1 and TRBJ2-3; 10 bases are shared with TRBD2. Germline CDR1 DFQATT, CDR2 SNEGSKA (reference sequence). Trimming at V came to 2 bases and at J to 2 bases, leaving 16 bases not matched to a gene. The CDR3 contains 19 residues. CDR3: CSARFNRVRSGRATDTQYF. Here the CDR3 DNA reads TGCAGTGCTAGATTTAATAGAGTGCGGAGCGGGAGGGCCACAGATACGCAGTATTTT.

The rearrangement links TRBV5-4 to TRBJ2-7; 9 bases fit TRBD2. The CDR3 runs 17 residues. V was clipped by 4 bases and J by 5 bases; unmatched bases: 16. Germline loops: CDR1 SGHNT, CDR2 YYREEE (reference sequence). The CDR3 loop reads CASSTGLAGAVQHEQYF. In nucleotides, the CDR3 is TGTGCCAGCAGCACTGGTTTAGCGGGAGCGGTTCAACACGAGCAGTACTTC.

This clonotype was detected ten times or more. The chain is built from TRBV2 and TRBJ2-7; weak D call: TRBD1 (6 bases). CDR1 is SNHLY and CDR2 is FYNNEI in the germline V gene. Between the trimmed V and J ends, which lost 4 bases and 4 bases, there was a span of 14 bases. This CDR3 has 14 residues. The CDR3 DNA reads TGTGCCAGCAGTGTAAGTGGACAGAGTTACGAGCAGTACTTC. As protein: CASSVSGQSYEQYF.

As for this clonotype: Just one base apart from a much larger clone, this may be a read error. The genes are TRBV30 and TRBJ2-3; 7 bases align to TRBD1. The J call may not be correct, given that the DNA end is closer to TRBJ2-1. The CDR3 sequence is 12 residues long. CDR1 is GTSNPN, CDR2 SVGIG, per germline (reference sequence). The CDR3 protein is CAWSGGGHEQFF. Written as DNA, the CDR3 is TGTGCCTGGAGTGGAGGGGGCCACGAGCAGTTCTTC.

In its sample, this clonotype was seen a few times. The chain is built from TRBV29-1 and TRBJ2-7; possibly TRBD1 or TRBD2 for D (5 bases each). The CDR3 has 11 amino acids. Per germline, CDR1 SQVTM and CDR2 ANQGSEA. V gave up 6 bases and J gave up 4 bases, with 10 bases separating them. CDR3 protein: CSVGDRYEQYF. As DNA, the CDR3 is TGCAGCGTAGGGGACCGGTACGAGCAGTACTTC.

This clonotype showed up many times. The chain joins TRBV13 to TRBJ2-1, with 7 bases lining up with TRBD1. The CDR3 loop spans 15 amino acids. Germline CDR1 reads PRHDT; CDR2 reads FYEKMQ (reference sequence). Losses at the gene ends were 3 bases for V and 7 bases for J; bases not matched to a gene: 9. The CDR3 bases are TGTGCCAGCAGCTTCCAGGGGGTGTCTGGGAATGAGCAGTTCTTC. Translation gives CASSFQGVSGNEQFF.

The chain has TRBV11-2 and TRBJ2-7, with D possibly matching TRBD2 (8 bases). Germline-derived CDR1 and CDR2 are SGHAT and FQNNGV. The CDR3 runs 18 residues. Trimming took off 0 bases at V and 3 bases at J, with 21 bases between the two ends. In nucleotides, the CDR3 is TGTGCCAGCAGCTTAGAACTTAGCGGGACAGTTTCCCACTACGAGCAGTACTTC. Its translation is CASSLELSGTVSHYEQYF. The full variable domain, in which reference TRBV11-2 and TRBJ2-7 provide the parts outside the CDR3, is EAGVAQSPRYKIIEKRQSVAFWCNPISGHATLYWYQQILGQGPKLLIQFQNNGVVDDSQLPKDRFSAERLKGVDSTLKIQPAKLEDSAVYLCASSLELSGTVSHYEQYFGPGTRLTVT.

This clonotype was observed a few times. The chain couples TRBV5-6 to TRBJ2-3, with D perhaps assigned TRBD1 or TRBD2 (5 bases each). Germline assignment: CDR1 SGHDT and CDR2 YYEEEE. The germline V and J ends were trimmed by 3 bases and 0 bases, with 11 bases remaining between them. This CDR3 region has 15 residues. The CDR3 DNA reads as TGTGCCAGCAGCTGGGGCGGGCTGAGCACAGATACGCAGTATTTT. Its translation: CASSWGGLSTDTQYF.

There are many counts of this clonotype. The CDR3 reads CSARGGVNQPQHF. In nucleotides, the CDR3 is TGCAGTGCTAGGGGAGGGGTCAATCAGCCCCAGCATTTT. The gene calls are TRBV20-1 and TRBJ1-5, with a tentative D call TRBD1 (5 bases). This CDR3 is 13 amino acids long. Between the trimmed V and J ends, which lost 3 bases and 3 bases, there was a span of 9 bases. CDR1 is DFQATT, CDR2 SNEGSKA, per germline (reference sequence).

At least ten counts were recorded for this clonotype. V is TRBV3-1 and J is TRBJ2-7; D is undetermined. The CDR3 has 15 residues. Trimming removed 0 bases at V and 7 bases at J, with 16 bases between. CDR1 is LGHDT and CDR2 is YNNKEL in the germline V gene (reference sequence). CDR3 in amino acids: CASSQDVGPAREQYF. Written as DNA, the CDR3 is TGTGCCAGCAGCCAAGATGTGGGCCCGGCGCGGGAGCAGTACTTC.

This clonotype appeared a few times. The CDR3 loop is CASSERGVTEAFF. The CDR3 DNA sequence: TGTGCCAGCAGTGAAAGGGGGGTCACTGAAGCTTTCTTT. The V call is TRBV2, the J call TRBJ1-1; D may be TRBD1 (6 bases). Looked up from germline, CDR1 is SNHLY and CDR2 is FYNNEI. Trimming removed 2 bases from V and 4 bases from J, with 8 bases in between. The CDR3 is 13 residues long. Combining the CDR3 with reference TRBV2 and TRBJ1-1 gives the whole variable domain EPEVTQTPSHQVTQMGQEVILRCVPISNHLYFYWYRQILGQKVEFLVSFYNNEISEKSEIFDDQFSVERPDGSNFTLKIRSTKLEDSAMYFCASSERGVTEAFFGQGTRLTVV.

The chain couples TRBV20-1 to TRBJ1-4; D unresolved. This CDR3 spans 16 amino acids. V shed 0 bases and J shed 0 bases, with 11 bases lying between them. Per germline, CDR1 DFQATT and CDR2 SNEGSKA (reference sequence). In nucleotides, the CDR3 is TGCAGTGCTAGAGATCCTGACGGCACAACTAATGAAAAACTGTTTTTT. Its protein is CSARDPDGTTNEKLFF.

In this sample, this clonotype turned up many times. CDR3 sequence (DNA): TGTGCCAGCTCACCACCTAATCCTTTTGGCACCGGGGAGCTGTTTTTT. Translation gives CASSPPNPFGTGELFF. V and J are TRBV18 and TRBJ2-2; D remains ambiguous. CDR3 length equals 16 residues. V was trimmed by 0 bases and J by 4 bases, leaving 12 bases between them. Germline CDR1 reads KGHSH; CDR2 reads LQKENI.

This chain joins TRBV7-2 and TRBJ1-6, with D possibly TRBD1 on 6 matching bases. The CDR3 runs 15 residues. Trimming shortened V by 1 base and J by 7 bases, and 11 bases separated the two germline ends. Germline CDR1 is SGHTA and CDR2 is FQGNSA. The CDR3 nucleotides are TGTGCCAGCAGCTTAGGGGGGGGGCAGAATTCACCCCTCCACTTT. Protein: CASSLGGGQNSPLHF. Looking up the rest from reference TRBV7-2 and TRBJ1-6 gives the full variable domain: GAGVSQSPSNKVTEKGKDVELRCDPISGHTALYWYRQSLGQGLEFLIYFQGNSAPDKSGLPSDRFSAERTGGSVSTLTIQRTQQEDSAVYLCASSLGGGQNSPLHFGNGTRLTVT.

This clonotype was recorded many times. The chain employs TRBV28 and TRBJ2-7; D remains unclear. Germline CDR1 and CDR2: MDHEN and SYDVKM. V lost 5 bases and J lost 3, with 11 bases in between. This CDR3 region has 13 residues. CDR3 DNA sequence: TGTGCCAGCAGTCCCCCCTGGAGCTACGAGCAGTACTTC. This encodes CASSPPWSYEQYF.

The chain carries TRBV12-3 or TRBV12-4 and TRBJ2-7, with TRBD2 identical over 11 bases. The CDR3 is made up of 19 amino acids. After removal of 4 bases from V and 7 bases from J, the junction contained 21 bases not matched to a gene. CDR3 region: CASSSWDRVTSGSLGEQYF. In DNA form, the CDR3 reads TGTGCCAGCAGTTCCTGGGACAGGGTAACTAGCGGGAGCCTGGGGGAGCAGTACTTC.

In regard to this clonotype: A much larger clonotype is one base distant, so this may be a read error. The genes are TRBV5-1 and TRBJ2-7; the D gene is possibly TRBD2 (6 bases). Deletions cut 0 bases from V and 7 bases from J, with 17 bases between. CDR1 and CDR2 from the germline V gene are SGHRS and YFSETQ. This CDR3 contains 15 residues. The DNA for the CDR3 is TGCGCCAGCAGCTTGGTGGGAGGAGAGGAGGCTGAGCAGTACTTC. The encoded protein is CASSLVGGEEAEQYF.

Only a few counts were recorded for this clonotype. V is TRBV12-3 or TRBV12-4 and J is TRBJ2-1, with 9 bases that match TRBD2. V shed 3 bases and J 6 bases; nucleotides not matched to a gene: 3. This CDR3 has 14 amino acids. Here the CDR3 reads CASSLREGLNEQFF. The DNA of the CDR3 is TGTGCCAGCAGTTTGCGGGAGGGCCTCAATGAGCAGTTCTTC.